This TCR beta chain was sequenced for a study of control samples from healthy donors and cancer patients. Here immunoSEQ multiplex PCR was the method, and the copy in TCRdb shows in-frame clones only, minus some. The sample carries roughly 100,000 clones, about 90% recorded once. Germline CDR1 SGHDT, CDR2 YYEEEE. Trimming took off 4 bases at V and 0 bases at J, with 14 bases between the two ends. The CDR3 extends over 16 amino acids. The sequencing input was blood. The sequence was collected from a young man in good health. This chain uses TRBV5-6 with TRBJ1-5, with D tentatively TRBD1 (5 bases). As DNA, the CDR3 is TGTGCCAGCAGCCGGGGACCGACCGGTAGCAATCAGCCCCAGCATTTT. Its protein is CASSRGPTGSNQPQHF.